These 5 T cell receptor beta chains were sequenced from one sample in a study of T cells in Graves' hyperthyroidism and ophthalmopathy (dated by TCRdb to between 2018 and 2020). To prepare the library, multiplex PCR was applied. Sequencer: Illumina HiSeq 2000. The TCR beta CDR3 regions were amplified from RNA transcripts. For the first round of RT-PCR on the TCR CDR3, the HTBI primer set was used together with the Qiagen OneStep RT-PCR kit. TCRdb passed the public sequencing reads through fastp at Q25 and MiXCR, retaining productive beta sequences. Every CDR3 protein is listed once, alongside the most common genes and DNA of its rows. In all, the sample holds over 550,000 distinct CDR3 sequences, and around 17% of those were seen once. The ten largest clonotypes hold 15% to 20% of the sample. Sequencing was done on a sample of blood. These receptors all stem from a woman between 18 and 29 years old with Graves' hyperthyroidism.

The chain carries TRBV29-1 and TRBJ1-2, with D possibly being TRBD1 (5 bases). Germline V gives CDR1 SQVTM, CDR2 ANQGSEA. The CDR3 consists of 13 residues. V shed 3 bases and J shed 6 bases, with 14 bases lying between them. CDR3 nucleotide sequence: TGCAGCGTTGACTTTCCAGGGATTCATGGCTACACCTTC. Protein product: CSVDFPGIHGYTF.

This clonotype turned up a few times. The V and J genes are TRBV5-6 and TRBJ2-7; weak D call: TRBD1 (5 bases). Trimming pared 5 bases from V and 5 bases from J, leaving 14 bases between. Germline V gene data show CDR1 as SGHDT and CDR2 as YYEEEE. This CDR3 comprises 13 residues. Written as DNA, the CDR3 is TGTGCCAGCAGAAAGCAGGGAATAGACGAGCAGTACTTC. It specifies CASRKQGIDEQYF.

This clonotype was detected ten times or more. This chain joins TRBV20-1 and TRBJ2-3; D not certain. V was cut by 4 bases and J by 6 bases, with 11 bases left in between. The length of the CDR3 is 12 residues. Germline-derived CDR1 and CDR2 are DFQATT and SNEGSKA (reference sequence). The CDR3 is CSATRAADTQYF. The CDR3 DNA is TGCAGTGCTACCCGGGCAGCCGATACGCAGTATTTT.

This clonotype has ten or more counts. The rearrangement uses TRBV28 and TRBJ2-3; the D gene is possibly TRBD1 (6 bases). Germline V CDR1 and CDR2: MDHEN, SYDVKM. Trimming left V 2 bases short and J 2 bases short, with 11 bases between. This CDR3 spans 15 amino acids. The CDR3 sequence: CASSLDQGITDTQYF. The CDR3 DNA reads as TGTGCCAGCAGTTTAGATCAGGGGATCACAGATACGCAGTATTTT.

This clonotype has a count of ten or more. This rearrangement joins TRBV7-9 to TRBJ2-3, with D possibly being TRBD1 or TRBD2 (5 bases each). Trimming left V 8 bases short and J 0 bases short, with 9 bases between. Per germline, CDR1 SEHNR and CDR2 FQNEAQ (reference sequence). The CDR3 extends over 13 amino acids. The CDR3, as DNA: TGTGCCAGCTTGGGGGTCAGCACAGATACGCAGTATTTT. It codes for CASLGVSTDTQYF.